These 32 T cell receptor beta chains originate from one sample sequenced in a study of blood T cell repertoires in COVID-19. Only in-frame clones appear in the TCRdb table, and some are missing; sequencing was by immunoSEQ multiplex PCR. The top ten clones hold 8.2% of a sample with roughly 200,000 clones, approximately 89% of them seen once. Sequenced sample: peripheral blood. The receptors shown here come from a woman aged 55-70 years with acute or convalescent COVID-19.

There are a few counts of this clone. The chain links TRBV6-5 to TRBJ1-2; weak D call: TRBD1 (6 bases). Trimming took 6 bases from V and 6 from J, leaving 14 bases between them. The germline gives CDR1 MNHEY, CDR2 SVGAGI. The CDR3 consists of 13 residues. The CDR3 region is CASRKGVGNGYTF. The CDR3 DNA sequence: TGTGCCAGCAGGAAGGGGGTTGGTAATGGCTACACCTTC.

The V call is TRBV7-8, the J call TRBJ2-5, with TRBD2 identical over 10 bases. The V and J ends lost 2 bases and 4 bases, in that order; junction bases with no gene match: 7. The CDR3 covers 16 residues. Germline V gene sequence: CDR1 SGHVS, CDR2 FQNEAQ. The CDR3 protein is CASSLPSGSGRETQYF. The CDR3 coding sequence is TGTGCCAGCAGCTTACCTAGCGGGAGTGGTAGAGAGACCCAGTACTTC.

The gene calls are TRBV10-3 and TRBJ1-2, with TRBD1 matching over 9 bases. Germline trimming cut 2 bases from V and 4 bases from J; bases unmatched to any gene: 2. Germline V gene sequence: CDR1 ENHRY, CDR2 SYGVKD. This CDR3 region has 14 residues. CDR3 sequence reads: CAISEGQGTYGYTF. The CDR3 region has the DNA TGTGCCATCAGTGAGGGACAGGGGACCTATGGCTACACCTTC.

The chain recombines TRBV24-1 with TRBJ2-1; TRBD2 aligns across 9 bases. CDR1 KGHDR and CDR2 SFDVKD come from the germline V gene. CDR3 length: 14 residues. V lost 6 bases and J lost 2; bases outside the gene matches: 1. The DNA of the CDR3 is TGTGCCACCAGTCCTAGCGGGGCCTACAATGAGCAGTTCTTC. It encodes CATSPSGAYNEQFF.

The chain employs TRBV28 and TRBJ1-3, with 7 bases matching TRBD1. The CDR3 length is 18 residues. Germline V gives CDR1 MDHEN, CDR2 SYDVKM. J was trimmed by 0 bases and V by 2 bases; bases with no gene match: 10. This CDR3 reads CASSLGYPGQFSGNTIYF. CDR3 DNA sequence: TGTGCCAGCAGTTTAGGCTATCCGGGACAGTTCTCTGGAAACACCATATATTTT.

This chain joins TRBV6-5 and TRBJ1-5; D possibly corresponds to TRBD1 (5 bases). Trimming removed 7 bases at V and 5 bases at J, with 9 bases between. The CDR3 is 12 residues long. CDR1 is MNHEY and CDR2 is SVGAGI in the germline V gene. In DNA form, the CDR3 reads TGTGCCAGCACCGACAGATATCAGCCCCAGCATTTT. This codes for CASTDRYQPQHF.

This chain links TRBV5-1 with TRBJ2-2, with TRBD2 matching over 11 bases. This CDR3 region has 17 residues. The germline CDR1 and CDR2 sequences are SGHRS and YFSETQ. V lost 7 bases and J lost 0; bases outside the gene matches: 8. The CDR3 DNA reads as TGCGCCAGCGGGAAGACTAGCGGGATTCCGAACACCGGGGAGCTGTTTTTT. Protein: CASGKTSGIPNTGELFF.

The V gene is TRBV3-1 (or the pseudogene TRBV3-2), the J gene TRBJ2-1; 8 bases are a match to TRBD2. The V and J ends lost 1 base and 9 bases, in that order; junction bases with no gene match: 5. The CDR3 contains 14 residues. The germline gives CDR1 LGHDT, CDR2 YNNKEL (reference sequence). CDR3 coding DNA: TGTGCCAGCAGCCAAGTAGCGGGATCCACTGAGCAGTTCTTC. This gives the protein CASSQVAGSTEQFF.

The chain carries TRBV29-1 and TRBJ2-2; TRBD1 might be the D (5 bases). Trimming removed 3 bases from V and 1 base from J, with 9 bases in between. Germline-derived CDR1 and CDR2 are SQVTM and ANQGSEA. The CDR3 consists of 14 residues. CDR3: CSVEVDRNTGELFF. DNA of the CDR3: TGCAGCGTTGAGGTCGACAGGAACACCGGGGAGCTGTTTTTT.

This sequence joins TRBV6-5 and TRBJ1-1, with TRBD1 as a possible D gene (5 bases). The germline V gene encodes CDR1 MNHEY and CDR2 SVGAGI. This CDR3 contains 14 residues. Trimming took 7 bases from V and 1 from J, leaving 13 bases between them. The CDR3 region is CASKTGGANTEAFF. In DNA, the CDR3 is TGTGCCAGCAAAACGGGTGGGGCGAACACTGAAGCTTTCTTT.

The genes are TRBV5-1 and TRBJ2-5; 13 nucleotides align to TRBD2. Trimming took 4 bases from V and 4 from J; bases not matched to a gene: 4. The germline V gene has CDR1 SGHRS and CDR2 YFSETQ. The CDR3 length is 15 residues. CDR3 sequence: CASSALAGGSETQYF. The CDR3 region has the DNA TGCGCCAGCAGCGCACTAGCGGGAGGGTCAGAGACCCAGTACTTC.

This clone was picked up one time. This rearrangement joins TRBV2 to TRBJ1-2; the D is unclear. Germline CDR1 SNHLY, CDR2 FYNNEI. V lost 6 bases to trimming and J lost 7 bases, with 9 bases between them. This CDR3 is 11 amino acids long. CDR3 residues: CASSPGGGYTF. The CDR3 DNA sequence: TGTGCCAGCAGCCCTGGAGGTGGCTACACCTTC.

This clone was picked up a small number of times. This chain joins TRBV29-1 and TRBJ2-2, with D possibly being TRBD1 (6 bases). Germline assignment: CDR1 SQVTM and CDR2 ANQGSEA. The V gene lost 4 bases and the J gene lost 1 base, with 10 bases spanning the gap. The CDR3 is 14 amino acids. This chain's CDR3 is CSVAGDLNTGELFF. CDR3 nucleotides: TGCAGCGTTGCAGGGGACCTGAACACCGGGGAGCTGTTTTTT.

This clone came up once. The rearrangement uses TRBV30 and TRBJ2-1; D may be TRBD2 (5 bases). The CDR3 spans 14 residues. Germline V CDR1 and CDR2: GTSNPN, SVGIG (reference sequence). Trimming left V 4 bases short and J 6 bases short, with 16 bases between. The CDR3 region has the DNA TGTGCCTGGAATCGGGGTGAAGTGGGCAATGAGCAGTTCTTC. Translated, it gives CAWNRGEVGNEQFF.

Only one count was recorded for this clone. The rearrangement joins TRBV18 to TRBJ2-1; the D gene is possibly TRBD1 (7 bases). CDR3 length equals 14 residues. The germline gives CDR1 KGHSH, CDR2 LQKENI. V was pared by 1 base and J by 8 bases, with 12 bases between. The CDR3 DNA reads as TGTGCCAGCTCACCACTCGGCAGGGGGGATGAGCAGTTCTTC. This codes for CASSPLGRGDEQFF.

The chain uses TRBV6-5 and TRBJ2-7; D not certain. Between the trimmed V and J ends, which lost 6 bases and 1 base, there was a span of 13 bases. Germline assignment: CDR1 MNHEY and CDR2 SVGAGI. CDR3 size: 14 residues. The CDR3 region is CASRDPPRSYEQYV. The CDR3 DNA follows: TGTGCCAGCAGAGATCCTCCCCGGTCCTACGAGCAGTACGTC.

This chain joins TRBV19 and TRBJ2-1, with a tentative D call TRBD2 (5 bases). Germline V gene lookup returns CDR1 LNHDA and CDR2 SQIVND (reference sequence). The CDR3 covers 14 residues. Trimming pared 7 bases from V and 6 bases from J, leaving 16 bases between. Written as DNA, the CDR3 is TGTGCCAGTACCTCGGAGGCCCCAGGCAATGAGCAGTTCTTC. Residues: CASTSEAPGNEQFF.

The rearrangement uses TRBV7-3 and TRBJ2-7; D is undetermined. The V gene's germline CDR1 is SGHTA and CDR2 FQGTGA. This CDR3 is built from 15 residues. Trimming left V 5 bases short and J 2 bases short, with 16 bases between. For the CDR3, the DNA is TGTGCCAGCAGCCACCCACGCGGTACTACCTACGAGCAGTACGTC. This encodes CASSHPRGTTYEQYV.

The chain has TRBV7-9 and TRBJ2-1, with 7 nucleotides matching TRBD2. The CDR3 is 18 residues long. V lost 2 bases and J lost 4; bases outside the gene matches: 14. The germline V gene has CDR1 SEHNR and CDR2 FQNEAQ (reference sequence). CDR3 nucleotides: TGTGCCAGCAGCTTAAGGGCTAGCGGACGACCTCCATACAATGAGCAGTTCTTC. Amino acid sequence: CASSLRASGRPPYNEQFF.

This clone showed up just once. The chain combines TRBV19 with TRBJ1-2, with D possibly TRBD1 on 5 matching bases. The CDR3 contains 14 residues. The germline V and J ends were trimmed by 7 bases and 7 bases, with 19 bases remaining between them. Germline V gives CDR1 LNHDA, CDR2 SQIVND (reference sequence). The CDR3 sequence is CASIPTVPVGGYTF. The CDR3 nucleotides are TGTGCCAGTATCCCGACAGTACCGGTTGGTGGCTACACCTTC.

The chain links TRBV12-3 or TRBV12-4 to TRBJ1-2, with a possible D match to TRBD1 (5 bases). The CDR3 is 13 residues long. V lost 6 bases and J 6 bases, leaving 14 bases between the germline ends. The chain's CDR3 is CASRPHGGDGYTF. In nucleotides, the CDR3 is TGTGCCAGCAGACCCCACGGGGGGGATGGCTACACCTTC.

V and J are TRBV5-1 and TRBJ1-1; no firm D call. The V gene lost 0 bases and the J gene lost 4 bases, with 13 bases spanning the gap. This CDR3 is 15 amino acids long. Germline lookup yields CDR1 SGHRS and CDR2 YFSETQ. DNA of the CDR3: TGCGCCAGCAGCTTGGGAAGGATGGGAGGCACTGAAGCTTTCTTT. Translation: CASSLGRMGGTEAFF.

This clone appeared a few times. The CDR3 sequence: CATKRGPNTGELFF. The CDR3, as DNA: TGTGCCACTAAAAGAGGGCCCAACACCGGGGAGCTGTTTTTT. V gene TRBV6-5 combines with J gene TRBJ2-2, with a possible D match to TRBD2 (5 bases). This CDR3 has 14 amino acids. Trimming stripped 10 bases from V and 2 bases from J, with 14 bases between. Germline assignment: CDR1 MNHEY and CDR2 SVGAGI.

The J gene is TRBJ2-5, the V gene TRBV7-9; 9 bases match TRBD2. Trimming removed 1 base from V and 2 bases from J; junction bases left unmatched: 5. CDR3 length equals 16 residues. From germline, CDR1 is SEHNR and CDR2 FQNEAQ (reference sequence). Here the CDR3 reads CASSLGLAEIQETQYF. DNA for the CDR3: TGTGCCAGCAGCTTAGGACTAGCGGAGATTCAAGAGACCCAGTACTTC.

This chain links TRBV11-2 with TRBJ1-2; no firm D call. The germline gives CDR1 SGHAT, CDR2 FQNNGV. V was clipped by 7 bases and J by 2 bases, with 14 bases between them. The CDR3 has 14 residues. The CDR3 DNA is TGTGCCAGCACCATTGCAGGTTTGAACTATGGCTACACCTTC. Translating it yields CASTIAGLNYGYTF.

The rearrangement joins TRBV9 to TRBJ1-5; no firm D call. V was clipped by 2 bases and J by 1 base, with 4 bases between them. CDR1 is SGDLS and CDR2 is YYNGEE in the germline V gene. CDR3 length: 13 amino acids. The CDR3: CASSVGSNQPQHF. The DNA for the CDR3 is TGTGCCAGCAGCGTGGGCAGCAATCAGCCCCAGCATTTT. The variable domain in full, with the rest retrieved from reference TRBV9 and TRBJ1-5, is DSGVTQTPKHLITATGQRVTLRCSPRSGDLSVYWYQQSLDQGLQFLIQYYNGEERAKGNILERFSAQQFPDLHSELNLSSLELGDSALYFCASSVGSNQPQHFGDGTRLSIL.

The rearrangement joins TRBV19 to TRBJ1-1; TRBD1 might be the D (6 bases). There are 12 residues in the CDR3. Between the trimmed V and J ends, which lost 6 bases and 1 base, there was a span of 6 bases. Germline V CDR1 and CDR2: LNHDA, SQIVND (reference sequence). Written as DNA, the CDR3 is TGTGCCAGTAGGGGACAGAACACTGAAGCTTTCTTT. Encoded protein: CASRGQNTEAFF.

The J gene is TRBJ2-5, the V gene TRBV6-1; 12 nucleotides match TRBD1. This CDR3 contains 15 residues. The trim removed 3 bases at V and 4 bases at J, leaving 3 bases unmatched. CDR1 MNHNS and CDR2 SASEGT come from the germline V gene. This chain's CDR3 is CASSDGTGGRETQYF. In nucleotides, the CDR3 is TGTGCCAGCAGTGACGGGACAGGGGGCCGAGAGACCCAGTACTTC.

CDR3 nucleotide sequence: TGTGCCAGCAGCGTAGACCAGGGGGACACTGAAGCTTTCTTT. Its translation: CASSVDQGDTEAFF. The chain recombines TRBV9 with TRBJ1-1; TRBD1 matches 7 bases. V lost 0 bases to trimming and J lost 3 bases; unmatched junction nucleotides: 2. Per the germline V gene, CDR1 is SGDLS and CDR2 is YYNGEE. This CDR3 is 14 amino acids long.

The chain joins TRBV3-1 (or the pseudogene TRBV3-2) to TRBJ1-6, with D perhaps TRBD1 (6 bases). This CDR3 is 14 amino acids long. The germline V and J ends were trimmed by 5 bases and 10 bases, with 15 bases remaining between them. In germline, CDR1 is LGHDT, CDR2 YNNKEL (reference sequence). The CDR3 sequence: CASSNGQYLSPLHF. In DNA, the CDR3 is TGTGCCAGCAGCAATGGACAGTATCTATCACCCCTCCACTTT.

V is TRBV5-4 and J is TRBJ2-7; weak D call: TRBD2 (6 bases). Trimming pared 0 bases from V and 4 bases from J, leaving 11 bases between. CDR3 length equals 14 residues. Germline lookup yields CDR1 SGHNT and CDR2 YYREEE (reference sequence). The CDR3 DNA sequence: TGTGCCAGCAGCTTGGATCGGGGGAGTTACGAGCAGTACTTC. Its protein product is CASSLDRGSYEQYF.

The chain recombines TRBV2 with TRBJ2-1, with D maybe TRBD2 (6 bases). Deletions cut 8 bases from V and 7 bases from J, with 18 bases between. Germline V gene lookup returns CDR1 SNHLY and CDR2 FYNNEI. The CDR3 runs 14 residues. CDR3 amino acids: CASPTRAGRNEQFF. Here the CDR3 DNA reads TGTGCCAGCCCGACTAGAGCCGGGCGGAATGAGCAGTTCTTC.